A single sample is the source of the 18 T cell receptor beta chains below, sequenced in a study of T cell responses to AZD1222 COVID-19 vaccine. The protocol was immunoSEQ multiplex PCR, while the TCRdb copy is restricted to in-frame clones and leaves out a portion. The table records around 120,000 clones, 92% of them present only once. The starting material was peripheral blood, obtained on day 0 of AZD1222 vaccination. The receptor set was obtained from an adult in good health.

The chain carries TRBV2 and TRBJ1-2, with 9 bases fitting TRBD1. Germline loops: CDR1 SNHLY, CDR2 FYNNEI. V shed 8 bases, J shed 7 bases, and the junction held 8 bases outside the gene matches. There are 13 residues in the CDR3. Here the CDR3 DNA reads TGTGCCAGCGGGGGACAGGGATTCTCTGGCTACACCTTC. This gives the protein CASGGQGFSGYTF. The complete variable domain, with remaining parts taken from reference TRBV2 and TRBJ1-2, reads EPEVTQTPSHQVTQMGQEVILRCVPISNHLYFYWYRQILGQKVEFLVSFYNNEISEKSEIFDDQFSVERPDGSNFTLKIRSTKLEDSAMYFCASGGQGFSGYTFGSGTRLTVV.

The chain uses TRBV5-1 and TRBJ2-6; 10 bases match TRBD1. Unmatched junction bases numbered 22, after V lost 7 bases and J lost 3 bases. The CDR3 is made up of 21 amino acids. Germline CDR1 and CDR2: SGHRS and YFSETQ. The CDR3 region has the DNA TGCGCCAGCGAGTACAGCGACGGGACAGGGGACAAATGGGGTGGGGCCAACGTCCTGACTTTC. Its protein is CASEYSDGTGDKWGGANVLTF.

The chain uses TRBV2 and TRBJ1-6; D perhaps matches TRBD1 (6 bases). Germline CDR1 reads SNHLY; CDR2 reads FYNNEI. Between the trimmed V and J ends, which lost 6 bases and 8 bases, there was a span of 11 bases. CDR3 length: 13 amino acids. DNA for the CDR3: TGTGCCAGCAGGGACAGCCGAGATTCACCCCTCCACTTT. This sequence encodes CASRDSRDSPLHF. The full variable domain, with the rest looked up from reference TRBV2 and TRBJ1-6, is EPEVTQTPSHQVTQMGQEVILRCVPISNHLYFYWYRQILGQKVEFLVSFYNNEISEKSEIFDDQFSVERPDGSNFTLKIRSTKLEDSAMYFCASRDSRDSPLHFGNGTRLTVT.

The CDR3: CATSDFLGRTYEQYF. The CDR3 region has the DNA TGTGCCACCAGTGATTTTCTTGGGAGAACCTACGAGCAGTACTTC. The genes are TRBV24-1 and TRBJ2-7; TRBD2 might be the D (5 bases). The CDR3 covers 15 residues. The germline gives CDR1 KGHDR, CDR2 SFDVKD. Trimming shortened V by 1 base and J by 2 bases, and 11 bases separated the two germline ends.

The chain has TRBV13 and TRBJ1-1; D may be TRBD1 (6 bases). The length of the CDR3 is 16 residues. Germline CDR1 and CDR2: PRHDT and FYEKMQ (reference sequence). Trimming took off 6 bases at V and 2 bases at J, with 19 bases between the two ends. The CDR3 DNA reads TGTGCCAGCAGTTACACCACCGGGACAACTAACACTGAAGCTTTCTTT. It encodes CASSYTTGTTNTEAFF.

V gene TRBV5-6 combines with J gene TRBJ1-1; maybe TRBD1 (5 bases). Germline assignment: CDR1 SGHDT and CDR2 YYEEEE. CDR3 length: 16 residues. V lost 4 bases to trimming and J lost 0 bases, with 16 bases between them. The DNA for the CDR3 is TGTGCCAGCAGCCAAACCTCAGGGCTCATGAACACTGAAGCTTTCTTT. This codes for CASSQTSGLMNTEAFF.

Only one count was recorded for this clone. This sequence joins TRBV2 and TRBJ2-7, with TRBD2 matching over 10 bases. The V gene end was trimmed by 8 bases and the J gene end by 3 bases; junction bases not matched to a gene: 4. The CDR3 covers 13 residues. Germline loops: CDR1 SNHLY, CDR2 FYNNEI. CDR3 nucleotides: TGTGCCAGCCAAGCTAGCGGGAGCTACGAGCAGTACTTC. Residues: CASQASGSYEQYF.

The rearrangement uses TRBV19 and TRBJ1-5; D gene unclear. Germline loops: CDR1 LNHDA, CDR2 SQIVND (reference sequence). The CDR3 covers 13 residues. V lost 0 bases to trimming and J lost 7 bases, with 7 bases between them. The CDR3 DNA reads as TGTGCCAGTAGTATAGAGAGGTCCCAGCCCCAGCATTTT. This gives the protein CASSIERSQPQHF.

A remark on this clone: This CDR3 is missing its conserved last phenylalanine or tryptophan, likely due to a read error. The DNA is omitted, as the CDR3 cannot be located on it reliably, and the CDR3 follows TCRdb's listing. V usage is TRBV5-6 and J usage is TRBJ2-7; no check of the table's D call, TRBD1, against the DNA was made. The CDR3 adds up to 13 amino acids, both ends counted. Germline lookup yields CDR1 SGHDT and CDR2 YYEEEE. CDR3 sequence reads: CASSSDLQGTLAS.

The gene calls are TRBV13 and TRBJ2-7; 11 bases match TRBD2. Trimming took 4 bases from V and 6 from J; bases not matched to a gene: 8. Per the germline V gene, CDR1 is PRHDT and CDR2 is FYEKMQ (reference sequence). The CDR3 spans 15 residues. CDR3: CASSSTSGTFLEQYF. DNA of the CDR3: TGTGCCAGCAGCTCGACTAGCGGGACGTTTCTCGAGCAGTACTTC.

This chain links TRBV5-4 with TRBJ1-1; D might be TRBD1 (6 bases). Trimming shortened V by 4 bases and J by 5 bases, and 12 bases separated the two germline ends. Germline CDR1 reads SGHNT; CDR2 reads YYREEE (reference sequence). CDR3 size: 13 residues. The CDR3 loop is CASSARGATEAFF. The CDR3 DNA reads TGTGCCAGCAGCGCCCGGGGGGCGACTGAAGCTTTCTTT. Supplemented by reference TRBV5-4 and TRBJ1-1, the full variable domain reads ETGVTQSPTHLIKTRGQQVTLRCSSQSGHNTVSWYQQALGQGPQFIFQYYREEENGRGNFPPRFSGLQFPNYSSELNVNALELDDSALYLCASSARGATEAFFGQGTRLTVV.

The CDR3: CAGTGGASSPLHF. In DNA, the CDR3 is TGTGCCGGGACAGGGGGCGCCAGCTCACCCCTCCACTTT. This rearrangement joins TRBV30 to TRBJ1-6; 12 bases align to TRBD1. The CDR3 is 13 amino acids. Trimming cost V 8 bases and J 10 bases; bases outside gene matches: 6. CDR1 is GTSNPN and CDR2 is SVGIG in the germline V gene (reference sequence).

This clone was recorded once. The chain has TRBV5-4 and TRBJ2-1, with TRBD2 matching over 8 bases. The germline V gene has CDR1 SGHNT and CDR2 YYREEE (reference sequence). With 0 bases clipped from V and 5 bases from J, the junction kept 4 bases outside the gene matches. The CDR3 is 15 amino acids. CDR3 nucleotide sequence: TGTGCCAGCAGCTTGGTCGGGGGGGCCCACAATGAGCAGTTCTTC. Residues: CASSLVGGAHNEQFF. Full variable domain (remainder filled in from reference TRBV5-4 and TRBJ2-1): ETGVTQSPTHLIKTRGQQVTLRCSSQSGHNTVSWYQQALGQGPQFIFQYYREEENGRGNFPPRFSGLQFPNYSSELNVNALELDDSALYLCASSLVGGAHNEQFFGPGTRLTVL.

This clone appeared once. The chain combines TRBV10-3 with TRBJ2-5; D remains ambiguous. Germline CDR1 ENHRY, CDR2 SYGVKD. V was cut by 3 bases and J by 1 base, with 3 bases left in between. The CDR3 contains 12 residues. CDR3 amino acids: CAISEVQETQYF. The CDR3 region has the DNA TGTGCCATCAGTGAAGTCCAAGAGACCCAGTACTTC.

The J gene is TRBJ2-7, the V gene TRBV7-9; the D is unclear. Germline CDR1 is SEHNR and CDR2 is FQNEAQ (reference sequence). The CDR3 contains 14 residues. V shed 5 bases and J shed 3 bases, with 14 bases lying between them. The chain's CDR3 is CASSTPGTYYEQYF. The CDR3, as DNA: TGTGCCAGCAGCACCCCCGGAACGTACTACGAGCAGTACTTC. Full variable domain (missing parts from reference TRBV7-9 and TRBJ2-7): DTGVSQNPRHKITKRGQNVTFRCDPISEHNRLYWYRQTLGQGPEFLTYFQNEAQLEKSRLLSDRFSAERPKGSFSTLEIQRTEQGDSAMYLCASSTPGTYYEQYFGPGTRLTVT.

The V gene is TRBV3-1 (or the pseudogene TRBV3-2), the J gene TRBJ2-2; 9 nucleotides align to TRBD1. Per germline, CDR1 LGHDT and CDR2 YNNKEL (reference sequence). With 2 bases clipped from V and 8 bases from J, the junction kept 9 bases outside the gene matches. The CDR3 length is 16 residues. The CDR3 is CASSQPPQGALGELFF. The DNA for the CDR3 is TGTGCCAGCAGCCAACCACCACAGGGGGCGCTTGGGGAGCTGTTTTTT.

The chain is built from TRBV2 and TRBJ1-1, with D uncertain. The germline V and J ends were trimmed by 6 bases and 0 bases, with 11 bases remaining between them. Germline CDR1 reads SNHLY; CDR2 reads FYNNEI. The CDR3 length is 14 residues. CDR3 in DNA: TGTGCCAGCAGCCCTCCCCGGGTGAACACTGAAGCTTTCTTT. Residues: CASSPPRVNTEAFF.

The chain has TRBV6-6 and TRBJ1-6; D not certain. CDR1 and CDR2 from the germline V gene are MNHNY and SVGAGI (reference sequence). Trimming shortened V by 5 bases and J by 0 bases, and 14 bases separated the two germline ends. The CDR3 totals 17 residues. The CDR3 here is CASSPKWRDSYNSPLHF. The CDR3 bases are TGTGCCAGCAGTCCTAAATGGAGGGACTCCTATAATTCACCCCTCCACTTT.